A selection of T cell receptor beta chains follows, all from one sample in a study of blood T cell repertoires in COVID-19. The protocol was immunoSEQ multiplex PCR, while the TCRdb copy is restricted to in-frame clones and leaves out a portion. The profile shows roughly 150,000 clones, approximately 83% of them singletons. Sequences were obtained from peripheral blood. These receptors originate from a woman aged 80 or older with acute or convalescent COVID-19. CDR3s leave out the opening cysteine and the closing phenylalanine or tryptophan. The order of the fields is clone size, V gene, J gene, CDR3 protein. Not all rows give a size; the values are once, few, many and, for expanded clones, a class.

-,TRBV6-5,TRBJ1-1,ASSPRTGAAEAF
-,TRBV5-1,TRBJ1-1,ASSQDRERMNTEAF
-,TRBV7-2,TRBJ1-6,ASSLVGQGAPPYNSPLH
-,TRBV28,TRBJ2-5,ASSRWATQY
-,TRBV5-1,TRBJ1-2,ASSFTGGGYT
-,TRBV6-5,TRBJ1-5,ASSYDENQPQH
-,TRBV6-5,TRBJ2-7,ASRSGGTYEQY
-,TRBV9,TRBJ1-6,ASSVLAFGEPLH
-,TRBV9,TRBJ2-1,ASSVASGGDNEQF
few,TRBV9,TRBJ1-2,ASSPNIQANYGYT
-,TRBV11-2,TRBJ2-7,ASSFWTGYEQY
-,TRBV10-3,TRBJ1-1,AISPRGLGEQAF
once,TRBV7-2,TRBJ2-5,ASSLVTGTETQY
-,TRBV7-2,TRBJ2-7,ASSLGGGEGYEQY
-,TRBV19,TRBJ2-2,ASRPAGVTGELF
once,TRBV30,TRBJ2-6,AWSPGISGANVLT
-,TRBV5-1,TRBJ2-7,ASSPTGEGFEQY
many,TRBV5-1,TRBJ1-2,ASSTGTGPGYT
once,TRBV12-5,TRBJ1-4,ASGLGGENEKLF
-,TRBV6-2/TRBV6-3,TRBJ2-5,ASSYSGREETQY
-,TRBV9,TRBJ1-1,ASAETGTGRAEAF
-,TRBV21-1,TRBJ2-7,ASSKADREYEQY
-,TRBV5-1,TRBJ2-2,ASSLDQGADTGELF
-,TRBV10-3,TRBJ1-6,AISGGLGNSPLH
once,TRBV10-3,TRBJ1-1,AISGGGSGEAF
-,TRBV19,TRBJ2-1,ASRNTSVFGVFDNEQF
-,TRBV5-1,TRBJ2-2,ASSLTGFQTGELF
-,TRBV7-9,TRBJ2-3,ASSLVAGMADTQY
-,TRBV19,TRBJ2-3,ASDRGGATDTQY
-,TRBV7-2,TRBJ1-2,ASSPYRQLYGYT
-,TRBV6-2/TRBV6-3,TRBJ2-1,ASSSLFEQF
-,TRBV27,TRBJ2-7,ASSPVVRRLGSYEQY
-,TRBV12-3/TRBV12-4,TRBJ2-1,ASSLSGGGEQF
once,TRBV7-2,TRBJ1-5,ASSFGSRNQPQH
-,TRBV10-1,TRBJ2-1,ASSRYSYENNEQF
-,TRBV6-6,TRBJ2-7,ASIPEMGTGEQY
-,TRBV6-5,TRBJ2-2,ASTLEVQGTGELF
many,TRBV7-8,TRBJ1-5,ASSLREGGGSQPQH
-,TRBV7-2,TRBJ2-7,ASSQLGLAGYEQY
-,TRBV18,TRBJ2-2,ASSSQVLAGNTGELF
-,TRBV6-2/TRBV6-3,TRBJ1-4,ASSSPGGSTNEKLF
-,TRBV4-1,TRBJ2-3,ASSQEGTDTDTQY
-,TRBV6-5,TRBJ1-3,ASSPYGMIGNTIY
-,TRBV19,TRBJ2-7,ASRLGAGAYEQY
-,TRBV9,TRBJ2-2,ASSVGASGTTGELF
-,TRBV9,TRBJ1-2,ASSARQGSSYGYT
-,TRBV15,TRBJ1-5,ATSRNRVQPQH
-,TRBV12-5,TRBJ2-3,ASGLDSRVDTQY
-,TRBV15,TRBJ2-3,ATSRDAPSTLSTDTQY
-,TRBV3-1/TRBV3-2,TRBJ2-2,ASSQDWERGSNTGELF
once,TRBV30,TRBJ2-7,ALGQGVYEQY
-,TRBV9,TRBJ1-3,ASSVSPEQGAGNTIY
-,TRBV5-6,TRBJ2-5,ASSDTRNKETQY
-,TRBV14,TRBJ2-1,ASSQPLGLSEQF
-,TRBV13,TRBJ2-1,ASSPRRGGSYNEQF
-,TRBV6-6,TRBJ2-1,ASSQTSMGQF
-,TRBV5-8,TRBJ2-7,ASSSGLAGGVDEQY
few,TRBV6-6,TRBJ1-5,ASTLGGGEQPQH
once,TRBV4-1,TRBJ2-7,ASSQGTGTFYEQY